This T cell receptor (beta chain) was profiled in a study of blood T cell repertoires in COVID-19. Clones were sequenced by immunoSEQ multiplex PCR, and TCRdb holds only the in-frame ones, with some missing. The data show 250,000 or so clones, approximately 89% seen once. CDR3 length equals 17 residues. Losses at the gene ends were 4 bases for V and 4 bases for J; bases not matched to a gene: 12. Germline CDR1 is LNHDA and CDR2 is SQIVND (reference sequence). The chain uses TRBV19 and TRBJ2-1, with 8 bases fitting TRBD2. The sample comprised PBMCs or T cells enriched from blood (not recorded which). The receptor was isolated from a man in his forties who had been exposed to COVID-19. The CDR3 bases are TGTGCCAGTAGTACCCCCCCTACTAGCGGACTTTACAATGAGCAGTTCTTC. Encoded protein: CASSTPPTSGLYNEQFF.